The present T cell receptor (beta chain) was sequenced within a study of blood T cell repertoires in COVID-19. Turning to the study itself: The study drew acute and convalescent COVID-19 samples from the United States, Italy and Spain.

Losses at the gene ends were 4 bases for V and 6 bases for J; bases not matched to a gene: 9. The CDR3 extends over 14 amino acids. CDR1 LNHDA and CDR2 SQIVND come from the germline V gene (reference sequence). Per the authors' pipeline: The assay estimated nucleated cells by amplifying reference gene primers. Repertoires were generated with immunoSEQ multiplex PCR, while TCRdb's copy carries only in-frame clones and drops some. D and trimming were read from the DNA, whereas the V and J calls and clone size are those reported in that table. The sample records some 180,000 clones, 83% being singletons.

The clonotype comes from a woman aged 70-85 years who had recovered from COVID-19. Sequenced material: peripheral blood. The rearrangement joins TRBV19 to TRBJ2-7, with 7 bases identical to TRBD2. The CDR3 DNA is TGTGCCAGTAGTACCCCGGGACTAAAAATCGAGCAGTACTTC. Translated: CASSTPGLKIEQYF.